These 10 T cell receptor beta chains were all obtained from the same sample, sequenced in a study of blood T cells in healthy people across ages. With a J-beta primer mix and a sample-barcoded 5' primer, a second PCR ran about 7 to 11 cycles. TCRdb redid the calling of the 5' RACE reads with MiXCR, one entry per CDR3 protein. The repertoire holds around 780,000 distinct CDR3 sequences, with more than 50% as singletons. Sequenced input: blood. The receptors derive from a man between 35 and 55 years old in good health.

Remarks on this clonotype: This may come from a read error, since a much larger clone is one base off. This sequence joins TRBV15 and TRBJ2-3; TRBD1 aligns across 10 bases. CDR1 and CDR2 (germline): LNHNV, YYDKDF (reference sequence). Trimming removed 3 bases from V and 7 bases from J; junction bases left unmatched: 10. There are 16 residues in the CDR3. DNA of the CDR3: TGTGCCACCAGCAGTGCCGGGACAGGGGAGTCAAATACGCAGTATTTT. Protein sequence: CATSSAGTGESNTQYF.

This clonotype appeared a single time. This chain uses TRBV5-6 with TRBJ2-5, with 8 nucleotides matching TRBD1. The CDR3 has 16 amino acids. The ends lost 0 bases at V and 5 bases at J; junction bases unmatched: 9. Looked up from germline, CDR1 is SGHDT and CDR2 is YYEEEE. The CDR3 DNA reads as TGTGCCAGCAGCTTGGGGAGCAGGGGGCGTGGGGAGACCCAGTACTTC. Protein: CASSLGSRGRGETQYF.

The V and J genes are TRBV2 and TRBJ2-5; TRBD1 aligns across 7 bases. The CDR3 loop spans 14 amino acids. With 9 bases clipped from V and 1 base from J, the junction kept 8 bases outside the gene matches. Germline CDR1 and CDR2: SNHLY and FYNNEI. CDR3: CASNIQGPQETQYF. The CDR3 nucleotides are TGTGCCAGTAACATACAGGGGCCCCAAGAGACCCAGTACTTC. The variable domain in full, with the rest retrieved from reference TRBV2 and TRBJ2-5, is EPEVTQTPSHQVTQMGQEVILRCVPISNHLYFYWYRQILGQKVEFLVSFYNNEISEKSEIFDDQFSVERPDGSNFTLKIRSTKLEDSAMYFCASNIQGPQETQYFGPGTRLLVL.

In DNA, the CDR3 is TGTGCCAGCAGCAAAGTTCGGGGGGCTTCGAGCTCCTACAATGAGCAGTTCTTC. Amino acids: CASSKVRGASSSYNEQFF. The rearrangement joins TRBV21-1 to TRBJ2-1; the table's D call of TRBD1 was not tested on the DNA. TRBV21-1 is annotated as a pseudogene. The CDR3 extends over 18 amino acids.

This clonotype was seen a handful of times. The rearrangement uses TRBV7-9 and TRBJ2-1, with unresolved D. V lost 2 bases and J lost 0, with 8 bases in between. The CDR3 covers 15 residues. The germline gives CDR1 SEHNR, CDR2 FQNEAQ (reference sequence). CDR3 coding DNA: TGTGCCAGCAGCTTAATGGTGAGCTCCTACAATGAGCAGTTCTTC. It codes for CASSLMVSSYNEQFF.

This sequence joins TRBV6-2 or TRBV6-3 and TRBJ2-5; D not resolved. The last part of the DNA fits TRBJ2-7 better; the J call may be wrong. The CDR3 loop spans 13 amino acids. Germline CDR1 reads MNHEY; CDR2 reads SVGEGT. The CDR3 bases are TGTGCCAGCAGTTATCTACGTTCCCACGAGCAGTACTTC. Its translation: CASSYLRSHEQYF.

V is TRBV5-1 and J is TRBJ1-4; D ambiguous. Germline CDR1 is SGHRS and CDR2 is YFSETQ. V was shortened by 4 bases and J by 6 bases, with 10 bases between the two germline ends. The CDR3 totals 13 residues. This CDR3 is CASSPGVDEKLFF. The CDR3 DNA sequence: TGCGCCAGCAGCCCTGGGGTCGATGAAAAACTGTTTTTT.

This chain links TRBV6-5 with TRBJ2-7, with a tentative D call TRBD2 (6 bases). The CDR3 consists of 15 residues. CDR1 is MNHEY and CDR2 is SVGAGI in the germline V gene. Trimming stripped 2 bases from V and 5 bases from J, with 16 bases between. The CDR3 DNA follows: TGTGCCAGCAGTTACCATGGGGGGAGAAGCCACGAGCAGTACTTC. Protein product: CASSYHGGRSHEQYF.

CDR3 bases: TGTGCCACCACACACCGAGGACAGTACAATGAGCAGTACTTC. It yields the protein CATTHRGQYNEQYF. V usage is TRBV6-5 and J usage is TRBJ2-5, with D possibly TRBD1 on 6 matching bases. The CDR3 has 14 residues. V was pared by 10 bases and J by 11 bases, with 26 bases between. Germline V gives CDR1 MNHEY, CDR2 SVGAGI.

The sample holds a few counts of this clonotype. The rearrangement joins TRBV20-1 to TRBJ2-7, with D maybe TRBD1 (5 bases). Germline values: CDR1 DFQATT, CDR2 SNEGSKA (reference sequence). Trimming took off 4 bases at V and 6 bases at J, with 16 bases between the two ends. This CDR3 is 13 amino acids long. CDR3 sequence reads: CSANQPPGSEQYF. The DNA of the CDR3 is TGCAGTGCTAATCAACCCCCAGGGTCCGAGCAGTACTTC.